One sample yielded the 12 T cell receptor beta chains listed below, sequenced in a study of blood T cell repertoires in COVID-19. TCRdb's table, derived via immunoSEQ multiplex PCR, lists solely in-frame clones and lacks some. The data contain more than 350,000 clones, approximately 87% of them seen just once; the ten biggest clones take up roughly a tenth. The sample was PBMCs or T cells enriched from blood (not recorded which). These receptors originate from a woman aged 45-65 years who had recovered from COVID-19.

V and J are TRBV5-1 and TRBJ2-3, with D hard to call. The CDR3 consists of 13 residues. Germline V CDR1 and CDR2: SGHRS, YFSETQ. Between the trimmed V and J ends, which lost 4 bases and 4 bases, there was a span of 10 bases. The CDR3 is CASSGTVSDTQYF. The CDR3 region has the DNA TGCGCCAGCAGCGGAACAGTGTCAGATACGCAGTATTTT. The variable domain in full, with the rest retrieved from reference TRBV5-1 and TRBJ2-3, is KAGVTQTPRYLIKTRGQQVTLSCSPISGHRSVSWYQQTPGQGLQFLFEYFSETQRNKGNFPGRFSGRQFSNSRSEMNVSTLELGDSALYLCASSGTVSDTQYFGPGTRLTVL.

The chain is built from TRBV28 and TRBJ1-5; possibly TRBD1 for D (5 bases). The CDR3 has 17 amino acids. The germline gives CDR1 MDHEN, CDR2 SYDVKM. The V end was cut by 3 bases, the J end by 6 bases, with 21 bases between. For the CDR3, the DNA is TGTGCCAGCAGTTTTTGGGGGGTCGGGACCGCAGGTCAGCCCCAGCATTTT. This sequence encodes CASSFWGVGTAGQPQHF.

The V gene is TRBV5-5, the J gene TRBJ2-5; the match to TRBD2 covers 12 bases. CDR3 length: 16 amino acids. Germline CDR1 reads SGHKS; CDR2 reads YYEKEE (reference sequence). With V trimmed by 4 bases and J by 7 bases, 11 bases remained unmatched. The CDR3 sequence: CASSVNLAGGPGTQYF. In DNA, the CDR3 is TGTGCCAGCAGCGTAAATCTAGCGGGGGGGCCGGGGACCCAGTACTTC.

This sequence joins TRBV7-2 and TRBJ2-5; 7 positions match TRBD1. With 0 bases clipped from V and 5 bases from J, the junction kept 9 bases outside the gene matches. CDR3 length: 16 amino acids. CDR1 SGHTA and CDR2 FQGNSA come from the germline V gene. The CDR3 sequence: CASSLAVYRGGETQYF. The CDR3 DNA follows: TGTGCCAGCAGCTTAGCCGTTTACAGGGGCGGGGAGACCCAGTACTTC.

The chain links TRBV4-1 to TRBJ1-2; TRBD1 might be the D (5 bases). Trimming shortened V by 3 bases and J by 2 bases, and 22 bases separated the two germline ends. This CDR3 region has 18 residues. Germline V gene lookup returns CDR1 MGHRA and CDR2 YSYEKL. CDR3 sequence reads: CASSQAAGSNVRNYGYTF. Here the CDR3 DNA reads TGCGCCAGCAGCCAGGCAGCAGGGTCAAATGTTCGGAACTATGGCTACACCTTC.

This chain uses TRBV5-1 with TRBJ1-1; D gene uncertain. This CDR3 is built from 12 residues. Germline lookup yields CDR1 SGHRS and CDR2 YFSETQ. CDR3 protein: CPPDSIGTEAFF. The CDR3 DNA reads as TGCCCACCAGACTCGATCGGCACTGAAGCTTTCTTT.

The V and J genes are TRBV6-2 or TRBV6-3 and TRBJ1-1; no definite D call. The CDR3 loop spans 14 amino acids. From germline, CDR1 is MNHEY and CDR2 SVGEGT. V lost 7 bases, J lost 1 base, and 13 bases lay in between. CDR3: CASTPSPRNTEAFF. Here the CDR3 DNA reads TGTGCCAGCACCCCGTCCCCGAGGAACACTGAAGCTTTCTTT.

The chain employs TRBV19 and TRBJ1-2; TRBD1 matches 10 bases. Germline CDR1 reads LNHDA; CDR2 reads SQIVND (reference sequence). After removal of 7 bases from V and 4 bases from J, the junction contained 15 bases not matched to a gene. CDR3 length: 17 amino acids. The CDR3 spells CASNTLRDRGVSYGYTF. The CDR3 DNA reads TGTGCCAGTAACACCCTCCGGGACAGGGGTGTCAGCTATGGCTACACCTTC.

The CDR3 DNA reads as TGCGCCAGCAGATCCGGGACTAGCGGGCAAGAGACCCAGTACTTC. This encodes CASRSGTSGQETQYF. The genes are TRBV5-1 and TRBJ2-5, with TRBD2 matching 12 bases. The junction had 4 bases not matched to a gene; V was cut back by 5 bases and J by 2 bases. Germline CDR1 SGHRS, CDR2 YFSETQ. The CDR3 is 15 residues long.

The V and J genes are TRBV28 and TRBJ1-2; D is uncertain. The germline V and J ends were trimmed by 1 base and 5 bases, with 14 bases remaining between them. CDR1 and CDR2 (germline): MDHEN, SYDVKM. The CDR3 runs 15 residues. This chain's CDR3 is CASSLFRGVSYGYTF. The CDR3 DNA is TGTGCCAGCAGTTTATTTCGGGGAGTTAGTTATGGCTACACCTTC.

This clone has a single count. The gene calls are TRBV5-4 and TRBJ2-2; 8 nucleotides line up with TRBD2. After removal of 1 base from V and 4 bases from J, the junction contained 9 bases not matched to a gene. The germline V gene encodes CDR1 SGHNT and CDR2 YYREEE (reference sequence). This CDR3 spans 17 amino acids. CDR3 coding DNA: TGTGCCAGCAGCTTGATGAATACGGGGGGGCGCACCGGGGAGCTGTTTTTT. As protein: CASSLMNTGGRTGELFF.

The gene calls are TRBV29-1 and TRBJ2-2, with D perhaps matching TRBD2 (5 bases). This CDR3 spans 14 amino acids. The ends were cut back, 6 bases at V and 0 bases at J, with 11 bases in the middle. Germline V gene lookup returns CDR1 SQVTM and CDR2 ANQGSEA. The CDR3 loop is CSVMTGANTGELFF. CDR3 coding DNA: TGCAGCGTCATGACCGGGGCGAACACCGGGGAGCTGTTTTTT.